The 8 T cell receptor beta chains below come from one sample, sequenced in a study of cytotoxic CD8 clonotypes in ibrutinib-treated CLL. Libraries were prepared by immunoSEQ multiplex PCR; TCRdb keeps only in-frame clonotypes and omits some of them. Of some 350,000 clones listed, 60% to 80% were seen once; the top ten hold around 6.3%. The sequencing used PBMCs, collected after 36 months of ibrutinib treatment. These receptors all stem from a human donor with chronic lymphocytic leukemia.

This chain links TRBV19 with TRBJ2-5; 8 nucleotides align to TRBD1. The CDR3 extends over 15 amino acids. Looked up from germline, CDR1 is LNHDA and CDR2 is SQIVND (reference sequence). The V and J ends lost 3 bases and 6 bases, in that order; junction bases with no gene match: 9. The CDR3 sequence: CASSIGMGQVKTQYF. CDR3 coding DNA: TGTGCCAGTAGTATTGGGATGGGACAGGTGAAGACCCAGTACTTC. Full variable domain (outside the CDR3, taken from reference TRBV19 and TRBJ2-5): DGGITQSPKYLFRKEGQNVTLSCEQNLNHDAMYWYRQDPGQGLRLIYYSQIVNDFQKGDIAEGYSVSREKKESFPLTVTSAQKNPTAFYLCASSIGMGQVKTQYFGPGTRLLVL.

The sample holds one count of this clone. The rearrangement links TRBV19 to TRBJ1-1, with D perhaps matching TRBD1 (5 bases). Trimming shortened V by 4 bases and J by 3 bases, and 12 bases separated the two germline ends. CDR3 length equals 14 residues. The germline V gene has CDR1 LNHDA and CDR2 SQIVND (reference sequence). In nucleotides, the CDR3 is TGTGCCAGTAGTACCCGGGGCATACACACTGAAGCTTTCTTT. This codes for CASSTRGIHTEAFF. The full variable domain, completed using reference TRBV19 and TRBJ1-1, is DGGITQSPKYLFRKEGQNVTLSCEQNLNHDAMYWYRQDPGQGLRLIYYSQIVNDFQKGDIAEGYSVSREKKESFPLTVTSAQKNPTAFYLCASSTRGIHTEAFFGQGTRLTVV.

The genes are TRBV15 and TRBJ2-5; 8 nucleotides line up with TRBD2. Trimming removed 1 base from V and 0 bases from J; junction bases left unmatched: 13. CDR1 is LNHNV and CDR2 is YYDKDF in the germline V gene (reference sequence). The CDR3 spans 19 residues. This chain's CDR3 is CATSRASRGGRVYQETQYF. The CDR3 DNA reads TGTGCCACCAGCAGAGCCTCTCGGGGGGGCAGGGTGTACCAAGAGACCCAGTACTTC.

The chain couples TRBV27 to TRBJ2-7; D is perhaps TRBD1 or TRBD2 (5 bases each). Looked up from germline, CDR1 is MNHEY and CDR2 is SMNVEV (reference sequence). The CDR3 has 12 residues. V was clipped by 5 bases and J by 12 bases, with 17 bases between them. The CDR3 region is CASSHGAGPRYF. CDR3 in DNA: TGTGCCAGCAGTCACGGGGCCGGGCCCCGGTACTTC.

A few counts support this clone. The rearrangement links TRBV4-1 to TRBJ2-7, with a tentative D call TRBD2 (6 bases). Trimming removed 1 base from V and 5 bases from J, with 9 bases in between. The CDR3 covers 13 residues. Germline CDR1 and CDR2: MGHRA and YSYEKL. DNA of the CDR3: TGCGCCAGCAGCCAAGTCCCGGGGGACGAGCAGTACTTC. Amino acid sequence: CASSQVPGDEQYF.

The CDR3 region is CASSLEGFLGETQYF. The CDR3 nucleotides are TGCGCCAGCAGCTTGGAGGGGTTCCTGGGGGAGACCCAGTACTTC. The chain joins TRBV5-1 to TRBJ2-5; TRBD1 is a possible D gene (5 bases). The germline V gene has CDR1 SGHRS and CDR2 YFSETQ. The CDR3 extends over 15 amino acids. Between the trimmed V and J ends, which lost 0 bases and 5 bases, there was a span of 14 bases.

J is TRBJ1-1 and V is TRBV5-1; D unresolved. There are 14 residues in the CDR3. V was cut by 0 bases and J by 10 bases, with 16 bases left in between. The germline gives CDR1 SGHRS, CDR2 YFSETQ. In DNA, the CDR3 is TGCGCCAGCAGCTTGGAGGGTCTGCCTGCGGGAGCTTTCTTT. It translates to CASSLEGLPAGAFF.

This clone was observed a few times. The chain combines TRBV2 with TRBJ1-2; D gene unclear. The V end was cut by 9 bases, the J end by 3 bases, with 11 bases between. This CDR3 is 12 amino acids long. In germline, CDR1 is SNHLY, CDR2 FYNNEI. CDR3 loop: CASSSGYYGYTF. The CDR3 nucleotides read TGTGCCAGTTCCAGCGGGTACTATGGCTACACCTTC.